This entry lists 8 T cell receptor beta chains sequenced from one sample in a study of T cell changes during pregnancy in multiple sclerosis. Libraries were prepared by immunoSEQ multiplex PCR; TCRdb keeps only in-frame clonotypes and omits some of them. The table records over 65,000 clones, roughly nine tenths of them present only once. Sequencing used peripheral blood, obtained in the first trimester of pregnancy. These receptors were taken from a female donor with multiple sclerosis, enrolled in a pregnancy study.

The CDR3 bases are TGTGCCAGCAGCGCACGAACAGGGGAGAACACTGAAGCTTTCTTT. Its translation: CASSARTGENTEAFF. This chain connects TRBV7-6 to TRBJ1-1; 7 positions match TRBD1. Trimming removed 5 bases from V and 1 base from J; junction bases left unmatched: 7. The CDR3 extends over 15 amino acids. CDR1 is SGHVS, CDR2 FNYEAQ, per germline.

The V and J genes are TRBV7-2 and TRBJ2-6, with 7 nucleotides matching TRBD1. This CDR3 is built from 16 residues. Germline trimming cut 5 bases from V and 4 bases from J; bases unmatched to any gene: 8. Germline CDR1 reads SGHTA; CDR2 reads FQGNSA. CDR3 coding DNA: TGTGCCAGCAGCCAACCGACAGGGATCGGGGCCAACGTCCTGACTTTC. It codes for CASSQPTGIGANVLTF.

This chain links TRBV4-1 with TRBJ2-3; 8 bases match TRBD2. The CDR3 spans 18 residues. Germline lookup yields CDR1 MGHRA and CDR2 YSYEKL. V lost 2 bases to trimming and J lost 0 bases; unmatched junction nucleotides: 10. As DNA, the CDR3 is TGCGCCAGCAGCCAATATGAAACTAGCGGAACTAGCACAGATACGCAGTATTTT. Its protein is CASSQYETSGTSTDTQYF.

V and J are TRBV19 and TRBJ1-1, with 8 bases fitting TRBD1. The length of the CDR3 is 14 residues. Germline V gene lookup returns CDR1 LNHDA and CDR2 SQIVND (reference sequence). CDR3: CVTETGGSSTEAFF. The CDR3 DNA follows: TGTGTCACAGAAACAGGGGGGTCAAGCACTGAAGCTTTCTTT. Complete variable domain (other parts from reference TRBV19 and TRBJ1-1): DGGITQSPKYLFRKEGQNVTLSCEQNLNHDAMYWYRQDPGQGLRLIYYSQIVNDFQKGDIAEGYSVSREKKESFPLTVTSAQKNPTAFYLCVTETGGSSTEAFFGQGTRLTVV.

V gene TRBV5-1 combines with J gene TRBJ2-7; D possibly corresponds to TRBD1 (5 bases). The CDR3 sequence is 14 residues long. Deletions cut 0 bases from V and 6 bases from J, with 13 bases between. Germline values: CDR1 SGHRS, CDR2 YFSETQ. The CDR3 coding sequence is TGCGCCAGCAGCTTGGACGGCAGGGTGGGCGAGCAGTACTTC. Protein product: CASSLDGRVGEQYF.

This chain links TRBV5-1 with TRBJ2-7; D is undetermined. The CDR3 is 14 residues long. Germline CDR1 SGHRS, CDR2 YFSETQ. With 0 bases removed from V and 3 bases from J, the gap between germline ends came to 10 bases. Written as DNA, the CDR3 is TGCGCCAGCAGCTTGGATGGCGGTCTCTACGAGCAGTACTTC. As protein: CASSLDGGLYEQYF.

This clone occurred once. V is TRBV5-4 and J is TRBJ2-7; 7 nucleotides agree with TRBD1. V trimming: 4 bases; J trimming: 1 base; junction bases outside the gene matches: 5. The CDR3 runs to 14 residues. The V gene's germline CDR1 is SGHNT and CDR2 YYREEE (reference sequence). In DNA form, the CDR3 reads TGTGCCAGCAGCATCCGGGACAGTTCCTACGAGCAGTACTTC. Translated: CASSIRDSSYEQYF.

This clone appeared once. This rearrangement joins TRBV18 to TRBJ2-1, with 7 nucleotides matching TRBD2. CDR3 length: 16 amino acids. After removal of 1 base from V and 3 bases from J, the junction contained 6 bases not matched to a gene. Germline lookup yields CDR1 KGHSH and CDR2 LQKENI. The CDR3 here is CASSPLGGGNYNEQFF. The CDR3 DNA reads TGTGCCAGCTCACCACTCGGCGGGGGTAACTACAATGAGCAGTTCTTC.